This TCR beta chain was identified during a study of identical twins. Every one of the donors was a healthy Caucasian. CDR1 is MGHRA and CDR2 is YSYEKL in the germline V gene. Trimming removed 4 bases at V and 4 bases at J, with 14 bases between. CDR3 length: 15 residues. TCRdb used MiXCR to reprocess the 5' RACE reads, holding one entry per CDR3 protein. The table lists 240,000 or so distinct CDR3 sequences, about 12% of them singletons. The same data also went into a second study, on yellow fever vaccine responses in identical twins.

The TCR originated in a woman between 18 and 29 years old in good health. The chain is built from TRBV4-1 and TRBJ1-5; possible D gene TRBD1, 5 bases. Material for sequencing was memory (CD45RO+) T cells sorted from blood. The CDR3 DNA reads TGCGCCAGCAGCCCTGTCGGGGCGAGGAATCAGCCCCAGCATTTT. Its translation is CASSPVGARNQPQHF.